This T cell receptor beta chain was captured by sequencing in a study of post-analysis software for immune sequencing data (dated by TCRdb to between 2015 and 2017). Background on the whole study: Disease courses on record covered relapsing-remitting, secondary progressive and progressive-relapsing multiple sclerosis, though some patients had no subtype annotation. The patient repertoires were compared against approximately ten previously published healthy control repertoires obtained from donors aged roughly 6 to 25 years. A subset of samples was prepared in parallel using single-end sample barcoding, then pooled and co-amplified after Illumina adapter ligation. Broad study findings and their caveats: Compared with controls, multiple sclerosis patients had significantly lower normalized Chao1 diversity, a finding suggesting substantial peripheral T-cell clonal expansion. Direct clustering with F measure revealed strong co-clustering of samples prepared in the same batch, which led to a batch-effect correction. The control group was slightly older than the multiple sclerosis patient group. Significantly higher frequencies in patients than in controls were found for roughly five TRBV segments, including TRBV5-6, TRBV5-1 and TRBV20-1.

Concerning this clonotype: Its antigen is currently not known. No much larger clonotype is one base removed from it; base qualities were not supplied.

To demonstrate the VDJtools post-analysis software, the study profiled TCR beta repertoires from the peripheral blood of some 13 young patients with multiple sclerosis. The multiple sclerosis patients were children and adolescents ranging in age from roughly 6 to 15 years. V and J are truncated by 2 bases and 2 bases respectively, leaving an intervening sequence of 16 bases. From the cysteine through the phenylalanine, the CDR3 covers 16 amino acids. Kept here is only the CDR3 DNA, which spans 48 bases and is read in frame from base 1. Looking up the germline V gene yields CDR1 SGHRS and CDR2 YFSETQ. The library was generated by PCR. Data came from an Illumina HiSeq 2500. Unique molecular identifiers were incorporated into TCR beta cDNA libraries to reduce PCR and sequencing biases. Every 1 to 10 million input T cells yielded 500,000 or so cDNA molecules, meaning each molecule approximated one T cell. The patient libraries were prepared and sequenced with the same protocol used for the earlier healthy control dataset. Samples belonging to the same batch were prepared together, multiplexed and sequenced on a shared HiSeq lane. For the original study's pipeline: Raw barcoded reads were processed with MIGEC, discarding single-read molecular identifier groups before consensus assembly and CDR3 extraction. VDJtools was used for post-analysis of the clonotype tables, with diversity normalized by down-sampling every dataset to the smallest sample size. To correct batch-related cross-sample contamination, repertoire overlap clustering matched CDR3 amino acid sequences but not nucleotide sequences. TCRdb itself trimmed the public reads at Q25 with fastp, ran MiXCR and retained productive beta chains. For every CDR3 protein sequence, its rows merge into one entry that carries the most common genes and DNA. TCRdb assigned the V and J calls; the authors' analysis was not used. Across this sample there are about 820,000 distinct CDR3 sequences, with approximately 53% seen only once. Approximately 4.5% of the sample is taken by the ten largest.

This TCR was sampled from a girl aged 5 to 17 with multiple sclerosis. The sequence is built from TRBV5-1 and TRBJ2-5, and perhaps TRBD2 as D gene, on 6 matching bases. The sample taken for sequencing was blood. The CDR3 protein is CASSLSGGTLQETQYF. The DNA reads as follows: TGCGCCAGCAGCTTAAGTGGGGGGACGCTACAAGAGACCCAGTACTTC.